These 6 T cell receptor beta chains originate from one sample sequenced in a study of cytomegalovirus exposure and HLA in healthy donors. This PCR relied on a set of 60 Vbeta primers and 13 Jbeta primers. Assay: immunoSEQ multiplex PCR; the TCRdb copy retains only in-frame clones and omits some. The table for this sample gives under 150,000 clones. Material for sequencing was PBMCs. All receptors come from a woman between 55 and 75 years old in good health and CMV-seronegative.

The V gene is TRBV5-4, the J gene TRBJ1-2, with D tentatively TRBD1 (5 bases). Deletions cut 0 bases from V and 4 bases from J, with 10 bases between. Germline CDR1 and CDR2: SGHNT and YYREEE (reference sequence). The CDR3 is 14 residues long. The CDR3: CASSLAQGTYGYTF. CDR3 bases: TGTGCCAGCAGCTTGGCTCAGGGTACCTATGGCTACACCTTC. Full variable domain (missing parts from reference TRBV5-4 and TRBJ1-2): ETGVTQSPTHLIKTRGQQVTLRCSSQSGHNTVSWYQQALGQGPQFIFQYYREEENGRGNFPPRFSGLQFPNYSSELNVNALELDDSALYLCASSLAQGTYGYTFGSGTRLTVV.

The rearrangement links TRBV5-1 to TRBJ2-1; 9 bases are a match to TRBD1. The trim removed 7 bases at V and 4 bases at J, leaving 12 bases unmatched. Germline CDR1 SGHRS, CDR2 YFSETQ. This CDR3 has 16 amino acids. The CDR3 nucleotides read TGCGCCAGCCGGATCTCGGACAGGGGCGATTACAATGAGCAGTTCTTC. This codes for CASRISDRGDYNEQFF.

This chain joins TRBV18 and TRBJ2-3; a weak D match, TRBD1 (7 bases). Germline V gene lookup returns CDR1 KGHSH and CDR2 LQKENI. The CDR3 loop spans 15 amino acids. Trimming left V 6 bases short and J 6 bases short, with 19 bases between. The DNA for the CDR3 is TGTGCCAGCTCTCTCGCGGGACAGACCACGGATACGCAGTATTTT. The encoded protein is CASSLAGQTTDTQYF.

V is TRBV10-2 and J is TRBJ2-1; 7 bases match TRBD2. The germline V gene has CDR1 WSHSY and CDR2 SAAADI. After removal of 5 bases from V and 2 bases from J, the junction contained 12 bases not matched to a gene. The CDR3 covers 17 residues. The CDR3 DNA is TGCGCCAGCAGTTACACTCCTAGCGGAGCCACCTACAATGAGCAGTTCTTC. It codes for CASSYTPSGATYNEQFF.

V usage is TRBV19 and J usage is TRBJ1-2; 9 positions agree with TRBD1. Germline CDR1 is LNHDA and CDR2 is SQIVND (reference sequence). J lost 5 bases, V lost 6 bases, and 10 bases had no gene match. The CDR3 has 15 amino acids. The DNA of the CDR3 is TGTGCCAGTAGCCCCGGACAGGGGATAGGATATGGCTACACCTTC. This sequence encodes CASSPGQGIGYGYTF.

This sequence joins TRBV27 and TRBJ1-4; D might be TRBD1 (5 bases). Germline lookup yields CDR1 MNHEY and CDR2 SMNVEV (reference sequence). V was cut by 5 bases and J by 3 bases, with 10 bases left in between. The CDR3 is made up of 14 amino acids. The CDR3 nucleotides read TGTGCCAGCAGTCCAGGGTTGGCTAATGAAAAACTGTTTTTT. This translates into CASSPGLANEKLFF.